These 30 T cell receptor beta chains were sequenced from one sample in a study of blood T cell repertoires in COVID-19. Sequencing used immunoSEQ multiplex PCR; TCRdb keeps in-frame clones, though not all of them. Of 94,000 or so clones listed, around 83% are singletons. The sequencing sample was made of peripheral blood. Receptors were obtained from a man aged 60 to 69 with acute or convalescent COVID-19.

The V gene is TRBV6-1, the J gene TRBJ1-5; D is ambiguous. Germline lookup yields CDR1 MNHNS and CDR2 SASEGT. The CDR3 loop spans 12 amino acids. Trimming removed 3 bases at V and 4 bases at J, with 4 bases between. The CDR3, as DNA: TGTGCCAGCAGTGAGAGAAATCAGCCCCAGCATTTT. Translation: CASSERNQPQHF.

V and J are TRBV14 and TRBJ1-1; D ambiguous. The germline V gene encodes CDR1 SGHDN and CDR2 FVKESK. CDR3 size: 13 residues. Trimming removed 8 bases at V and 0 bases at J, with 10 bases between. In DNA form, the CDR3 reads TGTGCCAGCCGGGAGCAGCTGAACACTGAAGCTTTCTTT. The encoded protein is CASREQLNTEAFF.

CDR3 residues: CASSPGLMNTEAFF. In nucleotides, the CDR3 is TGTGCCAGCAGCCCGGGACTCATGAACACTGAAGCTTTCTTT. The chain recombines TRBV5-4 with TRBJ1-1; perhaps TRBD1 as D (5 bases). V dropped 4 bases and J dropped 0 bases, with 10 bases sitting between them. The CDR3 totals 14 residues. Germline V gene sequence: CDR1 SGHNT, CDR2 YYREEE (reference sequence).

The V gene is TRBV2, the J gene TRBJ2-1; a weak D match, TRBD2 (6 bases). The CDR3 contains 12 residues. Trimming pared 5 bases from V and 9 bases from J, leaving 11 bases between. Germline CDR1 and CDR2: SNHLY and FYNNEI. The CDR3 loop reads CASSLARGEQFF. CDR3 bases: TGTGCCAGCAGTCTTGCGCGGGGTGAGCAGTTCTTC.

The chain recombines TRBV7-2 with TRBJ1-6; D may be TRBD1 (6 bases). The V end lost 1 base, the J end lost 7 bases, and 11 bases lay between the germline ends. The CDR3 contains 15 residues. Germline V lookup: CDR1 SGHTA, CDR2 FQGNSA. CDR3 residues: CASSLGTGRNSPLHF. The CDR3 nucleotides are TGTGCCAGCAGCTTAGGAACAGGGCGGAATTCACCCCTCCACTTT.

This chain joins TRBV5-1 and TRBJ2-2, with 7 bases fitting TRBD2. This CDR3 has 15 residues. Trimming removed 1 base from V and 5 bases from J; junction bases left unmatched: 5. Germline CDR1 reads SGHRS; CDR2 reads YFSETQ. CDR3 nucleotide sequence: TGCGCCAGCAGCTTGAGAGCGGGGACTACCGGGGAGCTGTTTTTT. Translating it yields CASSLRAGTTGELFF. Full variable domain (outside the CDR3, taken from reference TRBV5-1 and TRBJ2-2): KAGVTQTPRYLIKTRGQQVTLSCSPISGHRSVSWYQQTPGQGLQFLFEYFSETQRNKGNFPGRFSGRQFSNSRSEMNVSTLELGDSALYLCASSLRAGTTGELFFGEGSRLTVL.

The chain links TRBV28 to TRBJ1-1, with unresolved D. The CDR3 is 13 amino acids. CDR1 MDHEN and CDR2 SYDVKM come from the germline V gene. V was clipped by 5 bases and J by 9 bases, with 16 bases between them. This chain's CDR3 is CASSPGRPPQAFF. In DNA form, the CDR3 reads TGTGCCAGCAGTCCCGGCAGGCCCCCCCAAGCTTTCTTT.

The V gene is TRBV6-1, the J gene TRBJ2-5, with a weak D call TRBD1 (6 bases). CDR1 MNHNS and CDR2 SASEGT come from the germline V gene. Deletions cut 3 bases from V and 1 base from J, with 9 bases between. There are 14 residues in the CDR3. CDR3 loop: CASSDRTVQETQYF. The CDR3 bases are TGTGCCAGCAGTGATAGGACAGTCCAAGAGACCCAGTACTTC.

V is TRBV7-9 and J is TRBJ1-2, with D perhaps matching TRBD1 (6 bases). This CDR3 comprises 13 residues. Germline values: CDR1 SEHNR, CDR2 FQNEAQ (reference sequence). The ends were cut back, 2 bases at V and 3 bases at J, with 7 bases in the middle. The CDR3 reads CASSLNRDYGYTF. CDR3 DNA sequence: TGTGCCAGCAGCTTAAACAGGGACTATGGCTACACCTTC.

CDR3 sequence: CASSYRDRGLANTEAFF. CDR3 DNA: TGCGCCAGCAGCTACCGGGACAGGGGCCTAGCGAACACTGAAGCTTTCTTT. The chain links TRBV5-1 to TRBJ1-1; TRBD1 matches at 10 bases. This CDR3 contains 17 residues. Germline CDR1 and CDR2: SGHRS and YFSETQ. J lost 1 base, V lost 3 bases, and 9 bases had no gene match. The complete variable domain, with remaining parts taken from reference TRBV5-1 and TRBJ1-1, reads KAGVTQTPRYLIKTRGQQVTLSCSPISGHRSVSWYQQTPGQGLQFLFEYFSETQRNKGNFPGRFSGRQFSNSRSEMNVSTLELGDSALYLCASSYRDRGLANTEAFFGQGTRLTVV.

V usage is TRBV18 and J usage is TRBJ2-7, with D uncertain. CDR3 length equals 12 residues. CDR1 and CDR2 (germline): KGHSH, LQKENI. V lost 2 bases and J 6 bases, leaving 8 bases between the germline ends. CDR3 nucleotide sequence: TGTGCCAGCTCACCAACTGGGCTCGAGCAGTACGTC. Amino acid sequence: CASSPTGLEQYV.

The chain uses TRBV20-1 and TRBJ1-5, with D unresolved. Trimming left V 3 bases short and J 8 bases short, with 11 bases between. This CDR3 contains 12 residues. CDR1 is DFQATT and CDR2 is SNEGSKA in the germline V gene (reference sequence). As DNA, the CDR3 is TGCAGTGCTAGTCCCCCACTCGAGCCCCAGCATTTT. It yields the protein CSASPPLEPQHF.

V and J are TRBV10-3 and TRBJ1-2; no clear D gene. The V end was cut by 2 bases, the J end by 5 bases, with 9 bases between. Per germline, CDR1 ENHRY and CDR2 SYGVKD. The CDR3 has 13 residues. CDR3 nucleotide sequence: TGTGCCATCAGTGAGCTCGGTTTGTATGGCTACACCTTC. Its protein product is CAISELGLYGYTF.

The rearrangement links TRBV15 to TRBJ2-2, with D possibly being TRBD1 (6 bases). CDR1 and CDR2 from the germline V gene are LNHNV and YYDKDF (reference sequence). V was clipped by 0 bases and J by 11 bases, with 10 bases between them. CDR3 length equals 13 residues. The CDR3 DNA reads TGTGCCACCAGCAGAGATCGAGGGGGAGAGCTGTTTTTT. Amino acids: CATSRDRGGELFF.

The chain employs TRBV9 and TRBJ2-1, with TRBD2 matching 8 bases. This CDR3 has 15 residues. V gave up 4 bases and J gave up 2 bases; unmatched junction bases: 5. CDR1 is SGDLS, CDR2 YYNGEE, per germline. CDR3: CASSLLAGTYNEQFF. The CDR3 DNA is TGTGCCAGCAGCCTGTTAGCGGGGACCTACAATGAGCAGTTCTTC.

The gene calls are TRBV6-2 or TRBV6-3 and TRBJ2-2; 8 nucleotides align to TRBD1. Germline V gene lookup returns CDR1 MNHEY and CDR2 SVGEGT. The junction had 6 bases not matched to a gene; V was cut back by 5 bases and J by 7 bases. The CDR3 contains 14 residues. The CDR3 here is CASSPRTGRGELFF. Here the CDR3 DNA reads TGTGCCAGCAGTCCAAGGACAGGGCGCGGGGAGCTGTTTTTT.

Remarks on this clone: At one boundary the junction diverges from the germline segment, which might be a read error. The V call is TRBV11-2, the J call TRBJ2-5; weak D call: TRBD2 (5 bases). The CDR3 runs 11 residues. CDR1 and CDR2 from the germline V gene are SGHAT and FQNNGV. CDR3 in amino acids: CASSRWTYLNF. CDR3 nucleotide sequence: TGTGCCAGCAGCCGCTGGACTTATTTGAACTTC.

The chain is built from TRBV5-5 and TRBJ1-5, with 10 bases that match TRBD1. The CDR3 contains 14 residues. The junction had 8 bases not matched to a gene; V was cut back by 4 bases and J by 10 bases. CDR1 SGHKS and CDR2 YYEKEE come from the germline V gene (reference sequence). CDR3: CASSPGQGDGPQHF. In DNA form, the CDR3 reads TGTGCCAGCAGCCCCGGACAGGGGGATGGACCCCAGCATTTT.

The V call is TRBV28, the J call TRBJ2-5, with a weak D call TRBD2 (7 bases). The CDR3 spans 14 residues. The V gene lost 2 bases and the J gene lost 7 bases, with 14 bases spanning the gap. Germline V lookup: CDR1 MDHEN, CDR2 SYDVKM. CDR3 sequence: CASSLTAGAGTQYF. In nucleotides, the CDR3 is TGTGCCAGCAGTTTAACGGCGGGGGCGGGGACCCAGTACTTC.

The V call is TRBV5-5, the J call TRBJ1-4; D not resolved. The CDR3 is 14 residues long. Per the germline V gene, CDR1 is SGHKS and CDR2 is YYEKEE (reference sequence). V lost 0 bases, J lost 2 bases, and 5 bases lay in between. This chain's CDR3 is CASSLAGTNEKLFF. Here the CDR3 DNA reads TGTGCCAGCAGCTTGGCGGGGACTAATGAAAAACTGTTTTTT.

The chain links TRBV6-6 to TRBJ2-4; TRBD1 matches at 7 bases. V lost 2 bases, J lost 2 bases, and 6 bases stayed unmatched. This CDR3 comprises 16 residues. CDR1 is MNHNY and CDR2 is SVGAGI in the germline V gene (reference sequence). The CDR3 region has the DNA TGTGCCAGCAGTTACCCGCGGACAGGAACCAAAAACATTCAGTACTTC. Translated, it gives CASSYPRTGTKNIQYF.

In DNA, the CDR3 is TGCGCCAGCGCCATAACAGAACAAGAGACCCAGTACTTC. This translates into CASAITEQETQYF. The rearrangement joins TRBV5-1 to TRBJ2-5; D is unresolved. The length of the CDR3 is 13 residues. The germline V gene has CDR1 SGHRS and CDR2 YFSETQ. Trimming stripped 7 bases from V and 2 bases from J, with 12 bases between.

This clone was counted a single time. The chain employs TRBV12-3 or TRBV12-4 and TRBJ1-2; D ambiguous. This CDR3 has 11 amino acids. Trimming removed 7 bases from V and 5 bases from J, with 8 bases in between. CDR3 sequence (DNA): TGTGCCAGCACGAGAGGTTATGGCTACACCTTC. Encoded protein: CASTRGYGYTF.

This clone occurred once. This chain joins TRBV6-2 or TRBV6-3 and TRBJ2-1, with 10 positions matching TRBD1. V trimming: 2 bases; J trimming: 0 bases; junction bases outside the gene matches: 4. Germline values: CDR1 MNHEY, CDR2 SVGEGT. The CDR3 runs to 17 residues. This CDR3 reads CASSYGGTGASYNEQFF. As DNA, the CDR3 is TGTGCCAGCAGTTACGGGGGGACAGGGGCCTCCTACAATGAGCAGTTCTTC.

The DNA for the CDR3 is TGTGCCAGCAGTTACGGCGCGCGGGGTCGGGAATATGGCTACACCTTC. Translating it yields CASSYGARGREYGYTF. The J gene is TRBJ1-2, the V gene TRBV6-2 or TRBV6-3; D remains unclear. V was cut by 2 bases and J by 5 bases, with 18 bases left in between. Germline CDR1 and CDR2: MNHEY and SVGEGT. The CDR3 is made up of 16 amino acids.

This clone was found a few times. This rearrangement joins TRBV28 to TRBJ2-7, with 11 bases identical to TRBD1. This CDR3 spans 14 amino acids. V lost 4 bases and J lost 4; bases outside the gene matches: 3. Per the germline V gene, CDR1 is MDHEN and CDR2 is SYDVKM. CDR3 protein: CASSSGQGAYEQYV. For the CDR3, the DNA is TGTGCCAGCAGTTCCGGACAGGGGGCTTACGAGCAGTACGTC.

The chain combines TRBV25-1 with TRBJ1-2, with 8 bases matching TRBD1. The CDR3 is made up of 15 amino acids. Losses at the gene ends were 1 base for V and 4 bases for J; bases not matched to a gene: 5. Germline loops: CDR1 MGHDK, CDR2 SYGVNS. The DNA of the CDR3 is TGTGCCAGCAGTGAATTTAAGGGACAGGCCTATGGCTACACCTTC. Its protein is CASSEFKGQAYGYTF.

This chain joins TRBV19 and TRBJ1-6; D not certain. Between the trimmed V and J ends, which lost 3 bases and 10 bases, there was a span of 13 bases. Germline V gene lookup returns CDR1 LNHDA and CDR2 SQIVND (reference sequence). The length of the CDR3 is 14 residues. The CDR3 loop reads CASSMWVFGSPLHF. CDR3 nucleotides: TGTGCCAGTAGTATGTGGGTATTCGGGTCACCCCTCCACTTT.

J is TRBJ1-1 and V is TRBV18, with unresolved D. Trimming cost V 3 bases and J 3 bases, with 11 bases left between them. Germline V gives CDR1 KGHSH, CDR2 LQKENI. This CDR3 spans 14 amino acids. The CDR3 region is CASSPVPGDTEAFF. For the CDR3, the DNA is TGTGCCAGCTCACCGGTTCCGGGAGACACTGAAGCTTTCTTT.

The chain links TRBV28 to TRBJ1-5; D gene uncertain. V was clipped by 8 bases and J by 2 bases, with 10 bases between them. Germline assignment: CDR1 MDHEN and CDR2 SYDVKM. CDR3 size: 13 residues. The CDR3 sequence: CASRELGNQPQHF. In nucleotides, the CDR3 is TGTGCCAGCCGGGAGCTTGGCAATCAGCCCCAGCATTTT.